The 2 T cell receptor beta chains below come from one sample, sequenced in a study of control samples from healthy donors and cancer patients. The protocol was immunoSEQ multiplex PCR, while the TCRdb copy is restricted to in-frame clones and leaves out a portion. There are some 100,000 clones in the sample; roughly 90% occur only once, and about 3% lies in the top ten. Sequencing was carried out using blood. The origin of the receptors is a human donor in good health. The donor label of this sample is uncertain.

The V gene is TRBV5-5, the J gene TRBJ2-3, with TRBD2 matching 14 bases. CDR3 length: 17 amino acids. CDR1 SGHKS and CDR2 YYEKEE come from the germline V gene (reference sequence). V was clipped by 4 bases and J by 3 bases; unmatched bases: 7. This CDR3 reads CASSEGTSGGVTDTQYF. Here the CDR3 DNA reads TGTGCCAGCAGCGAGGGGACTAGCGGGGGAGTTACAGATACGCAGTATTTT.

V usage is TRBV4-2 and J usage is TRBJ2-2; D call uncertain. This CDR3 is 16 amino acids long. The V gene lost 0 bases and the J gene lost 2 bases, with 10 bases spanning the gap. The germline gives CDR1 LGHNA, CDR2 YNFKEQ. CDR3 coding DNA: TGTGCCAGCAGCCAAGAAACCAGAGCCAACACCGGGGAGCTGTTTTTT. Amino acids: CASSQETRANTGELFF.